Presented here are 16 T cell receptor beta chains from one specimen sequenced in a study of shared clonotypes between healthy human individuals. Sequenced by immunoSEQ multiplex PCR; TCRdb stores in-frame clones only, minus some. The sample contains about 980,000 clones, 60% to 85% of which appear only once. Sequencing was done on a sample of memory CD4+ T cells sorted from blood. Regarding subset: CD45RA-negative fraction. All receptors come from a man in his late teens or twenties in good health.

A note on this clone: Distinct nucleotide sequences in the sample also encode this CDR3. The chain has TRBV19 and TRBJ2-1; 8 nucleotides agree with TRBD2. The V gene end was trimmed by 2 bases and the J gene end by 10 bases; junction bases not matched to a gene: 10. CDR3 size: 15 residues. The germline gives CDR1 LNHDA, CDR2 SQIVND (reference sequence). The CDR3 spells CASSIPGSGGGEQFF. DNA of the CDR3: TGTGCCAGTAGTATACCCGGGAGCGGGGGTGGAGAGCAGTTCTTC.

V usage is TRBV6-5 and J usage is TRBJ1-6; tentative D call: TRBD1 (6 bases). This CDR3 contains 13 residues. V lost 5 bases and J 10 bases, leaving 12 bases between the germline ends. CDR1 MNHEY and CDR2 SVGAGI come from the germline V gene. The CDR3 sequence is CASSRGTGSPLHF. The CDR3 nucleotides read TGTGCCAGCAGTAGGGGGACGGGGTCACCCCTCCACTTT.

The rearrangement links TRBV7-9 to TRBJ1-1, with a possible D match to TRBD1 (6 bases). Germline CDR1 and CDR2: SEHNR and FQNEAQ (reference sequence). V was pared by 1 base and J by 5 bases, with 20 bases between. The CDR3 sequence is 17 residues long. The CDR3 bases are TGTGCCAGCAGCTTAGTCTACCAGGGGAACCGGCGGACTGAAGCTTTCTTT. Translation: CASSLVYQGNRRTEAFF.

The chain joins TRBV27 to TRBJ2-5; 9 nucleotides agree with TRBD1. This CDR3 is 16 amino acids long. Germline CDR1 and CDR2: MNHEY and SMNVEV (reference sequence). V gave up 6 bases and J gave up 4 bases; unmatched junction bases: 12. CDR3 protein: CASRGRGQGRSETQYF. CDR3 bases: TGTGCCAGCAGAGGGAGGGGACAGGGTAGGTCAGAGACCCAGTACTTC.

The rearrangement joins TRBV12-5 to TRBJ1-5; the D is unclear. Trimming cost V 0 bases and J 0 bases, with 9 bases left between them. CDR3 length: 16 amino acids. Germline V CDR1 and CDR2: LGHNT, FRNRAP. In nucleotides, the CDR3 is TGTGCTAGTGGTTTGGTTGTAGGAATTAGCAATCAGCCCCAGCATTTT. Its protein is CASGLVVGISNQPQHF.

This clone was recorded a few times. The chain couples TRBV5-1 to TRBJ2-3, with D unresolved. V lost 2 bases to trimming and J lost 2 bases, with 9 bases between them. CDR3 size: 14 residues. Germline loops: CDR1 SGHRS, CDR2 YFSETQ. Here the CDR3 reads CASSFGEPTDTQYF. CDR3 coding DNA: TGCGCCAGCAGCTTTGGGGAACCCACAGATACGCAGTATTTT.

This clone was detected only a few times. Here the CDR3 DNA reads TGTGCCAGCAGCGTAGGAACGGACTTCTACGAGCAGTACTTC. Translating it yields CASSVGTDFYEQYF. The rearrangement links TRBV5-8 to TRBJ2-7, with D perhaps TRBD2 (5 bases). With 4 bases removed from V and 3 bases from J, the gap between germline ends came to 14 bases. The CDR3 extends over 14 amino acids. In germline, CDR1 is SGHTS, CDR2 YDEGEE.

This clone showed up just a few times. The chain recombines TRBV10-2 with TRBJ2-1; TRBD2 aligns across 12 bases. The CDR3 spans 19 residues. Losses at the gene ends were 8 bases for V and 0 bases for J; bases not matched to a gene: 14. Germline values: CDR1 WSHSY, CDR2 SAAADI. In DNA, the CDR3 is TGCGCCAGCCGAAGGCCGGCTAGCGGGAGGGGTAGCTCCTACAATGAGCAGTTCTTC. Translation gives CASRRPASGRGSSYNEQFF.

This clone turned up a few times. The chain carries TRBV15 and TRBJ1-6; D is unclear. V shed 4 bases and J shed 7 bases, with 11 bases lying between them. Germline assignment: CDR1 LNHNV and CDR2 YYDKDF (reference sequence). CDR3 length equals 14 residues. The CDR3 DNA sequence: TGTGCCACCAGCACTCTTGAGTCCAATTCACCCCTCCACTTT. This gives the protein CATSTLESNSPLHF. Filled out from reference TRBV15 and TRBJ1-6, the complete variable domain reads DAMVIQNPRYQVTQFGKPVTLSCSQTLNHNVMYWYQQKSSQAPKLLFHYYDKDFNNEADTPDNFQSRRPNTSFCFLDIRSPGLGDTAMYLCATSTLESNSPLHFGNGTRLTVT.

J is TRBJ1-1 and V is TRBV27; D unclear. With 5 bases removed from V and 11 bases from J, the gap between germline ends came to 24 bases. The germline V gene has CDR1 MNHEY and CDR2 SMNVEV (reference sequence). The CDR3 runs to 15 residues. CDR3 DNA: TGTGCCAGCAGTCAAGGTACCGGGCCCTTAGAAGGGGCTTTCTTT. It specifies CASSQGTGPLEGAFF.

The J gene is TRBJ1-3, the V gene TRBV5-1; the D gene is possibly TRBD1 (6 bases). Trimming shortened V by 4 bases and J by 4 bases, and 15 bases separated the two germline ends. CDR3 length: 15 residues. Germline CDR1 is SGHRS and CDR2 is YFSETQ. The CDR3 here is CASSQRGEAGNTIYF. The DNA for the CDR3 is TGCGCCAGCAGCCAGAGGGGGGAGGCCGGAAACACCATATATTTT.

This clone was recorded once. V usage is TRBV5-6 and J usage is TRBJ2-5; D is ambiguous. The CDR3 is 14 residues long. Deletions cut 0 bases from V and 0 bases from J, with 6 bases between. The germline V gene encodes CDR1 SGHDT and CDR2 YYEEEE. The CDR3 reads CASSLELYQETQYF. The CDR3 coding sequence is TGTGCCAGCAGCTTGGAACTATACCAAGAGACCCAGTACTTC.

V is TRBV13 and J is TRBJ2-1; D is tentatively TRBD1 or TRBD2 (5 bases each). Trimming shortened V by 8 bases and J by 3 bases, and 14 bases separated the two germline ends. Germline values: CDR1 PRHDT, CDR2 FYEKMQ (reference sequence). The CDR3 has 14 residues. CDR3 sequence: CASRGLTSYNEQFF. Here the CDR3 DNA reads TGTGCCAGCCGGGGCCTAACTAGCTACAATGAGCAGTTCTTC.

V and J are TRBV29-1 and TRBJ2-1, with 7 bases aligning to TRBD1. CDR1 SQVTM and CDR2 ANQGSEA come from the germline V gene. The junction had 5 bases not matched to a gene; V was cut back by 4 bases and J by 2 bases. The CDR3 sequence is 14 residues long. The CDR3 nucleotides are TGCAGCGTTGTATTGGACAGGACCTACAATGAGCAGTTCTTC. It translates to CSVVLDRTYNEQFF.

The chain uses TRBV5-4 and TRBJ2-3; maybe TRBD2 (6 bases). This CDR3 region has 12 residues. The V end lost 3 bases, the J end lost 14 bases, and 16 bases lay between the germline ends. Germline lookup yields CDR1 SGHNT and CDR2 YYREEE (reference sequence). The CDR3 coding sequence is TGTGCCAGCAGCTATGATGAAACGGGACTGTATTTT. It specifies CASSYDETGLYF.

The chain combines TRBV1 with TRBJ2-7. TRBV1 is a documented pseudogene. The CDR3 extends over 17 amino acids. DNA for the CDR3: TGCACCAGCAGCCAAAAACAGTGGAGACCACCATCCTACGAGCAGTACTTC. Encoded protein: CTSSQKQWRPPSYEQYF.